A selection of T cell receptor beta chains follows, all from one sample in a study of Graves' ophthalmopathy and Graves' hyperthyroidism. TCRdb reprocessed the multiplex PCR reads with MiXCR, giving one entry per CDR3 protein. The data hold about 400,000 distinct CDR3 sequences, with 15% to 20% observed a single time. Sequenced material: peripheral blood. These receptors were taken from a young woman with Graves' ophthalmopathy. CDR3s include the opening cysteine and the closing phenylalanine or tryptophan. A D gene is named only where the DNA matches it firmly. The size field is filled for only some rows; it gives once, few, many or a size class.

clone size	D gene	CDR3 length	J gene	V gene	CDR3 protein	CDR3 DNA
few	NA	15	TRBJ1-6	TRBV12-3/TRBV12-4	CASTLQGFHNSPLHF	TGTGCCAGCACTCTCCAGGGGTTCCATAATTCACCCCTCCACTTT
NA	NA	14	TRBJ1-5	TRBV20-1	CSANIGGPLEPQHF	TGCAGTGCTAACATCGGAGGGCCCCTGGAGCCCCAGCATTTT
many	NA	12	TRBJ1-5	TRBV12-3/TRBV12-4	CASSWEGQPQHF	TGTGCCAGCAGCTGGGAGGGGCAGCCCCAGCATTTT
many	TRBD1	15	TRBJ2-7	TRBV27	CASRLTGGFSYEQYF	TGTGCCAGCAGATTAACAGGGGGCTTCTCCTACGAGCAGTACTTC
many	NA	14	TRBJ1-1	TRBV27	CASRPGGGITEAFF	TGTGCCAGCAGGCCCGGAGGGGGGATCACTGAAGCTTTCTTT
many	TRBD2	16	TRBJ2-7	TRBV19	CASSQTSGGLSTGQYF	TGTGCCAGTTCCCAGACTAGCGGGGGCTTATCAACGGGGCAGTACTTC
many	NA	14	TRBJ2-7	TRBV7-2	CASSPDWNSYEQYF	TGTGCCAGCAGTCCAGACTGGAACTCCTACGAGCAGTACTTC
NA	NA	14	TRBJ1-2	TRBV28	CASSLSAGPLGYTF	TGTGCCAGCAGTTTATCGGCAGGCCCGCTAGGCTACACCTTC
many	NA	14	TRBJ1-1	TRBV6-5	CASSYEGINTEAFF	TGTGCCAGCAGTTACGAAGGGATTAACACTGAAGCTTTCTTT
many	NA	15	TRBJ2-2	TRBV6-1	CASSWDTSNTGELFF	TGTGCCAGCAGCTGGGACACCTCTAACACCGGGGAGCTGTTTTTT
many	NA	15	TRBJ1-5	TRBV4-1	CASSQGQGYNQPQHF	TGCGCCAGCAGCCAAGGCCAGGGGTATAATCAGCCCCAGCATTTT
NA	NA	15	TRBJ1-5	TRBV12-3/TRBV12-4	CASSSRAPGAQPQHF	TGTGCCAGCAGTTCCCGGGCCCCGGGGGCGCAGCCCCAGCATTTT
many	NA	19	TRBJ1-3	TRBV10-3	CAISESRTAQNPSGNTIYF	TGTGCCATCAGTGAGTCCAGGACAGCTCAGAATCCTTCTGGAAACACCATATATTTT
few	NA	14	TRBJ1-2	TRBV6-1	CASSELGRVYGYTF	TGTGCCAGCAGTGAACTGGGGCGCGTATATGGCTACACCTTC
few	TRBD1	14	TRBJ1-1	TRBV20-1	CSANPDRVGTEAFF	TGCAGTGCTAACCCGGACAGGGTTGGCACTGAAGCTTTCTTT
many	NA	15	TRBJ2-7	TRBV11-2	CASSPDGANYEWQYF	TGTGCCAGCAGCCCCGACGGGGCAAACTACGAGTGGCAGTACTTC
many	NA	15	TRBJ1-1	TRBV5-1	CASSLGVLLNTEAFF	TGCGCCAGCAGCTTGGGTGTACTACTGAACACTGAAGCTTTCTTT
NA	NA	18	TRBJ1-5	TRBV7-8	CASSLARPDRRGNQPQHF	TGTGCCAGCAGCTTAGCGAGGCCAGACAGGAGAGGCAATCAGCCCCAGCATTTT
many	TRBD2	17	TRBJ2-4	TRBV6-5	CASSPNPGGKAKNIQYF	TGTGCCAGCAGCCCTAACCCGGGGGGTAAGGCCAAAAACATTCAGTACTTC
many	NA	14	TRBJ2-5	TRBV20-1	CSATSLGGPETQYF	TGCAGTGCCACCAGTCTCGGGGGGCCGGAGACCCAGTACTTC
many	TRBD1	13	TRBJ1-2	TRBV15	CATSRDRGYGYTF	TGTGCCACCAGCCGCGACAGGGGGTATGGCTACACCTTC
NA	TRBD2	17	TRBJ2-7	TRBV28	CASSLYPPASGYYEQYF	TGTGCCAGCAGTTTATACCCTCCGGCTAGCGGATACTACGAGCAGTACTTC
many	NA	14	TRBJ2-2	TRBV13	CASSNPTGPGELFF	TGTGCCAGCAGCAACCCCACAGGGCCCGGGGAGCTGTTTTTT
many	NA	15	TRBJ1-6	TRBV20-1	CSARRDPGADSPLHF	TGCAGTGCTAGAAGGGACCCGGGTGCAGATTCACCCCTCCACTTT
NA	NA	13	TRBJ1-1	TRBV10-3	CAISESNRREAFF	TGTGCCATCAGTGAGTCGAATCGGAGGGAAGCTTTCTTT
many	NA	15	TRBJ1-6	TRBV6-1	CASTPGMAGTSPLHF	TGTGCCAGCACTCCAGGGATGGCAGGGACCTCACCCCTCCACTTT
many	NA	12	TRBJ1-6	TRBV30	CAYTGGNSPLHF	TGTGCCTACACCGGAGGGAATTCACCCCTCCACTTT
many	NA	14	TRBJ2-2	TRBV7-9	CASSSVGAAGELFF	TGTGCCAGCAGCTCCGTGGGAGCGGCCGGGGAGCTGTTTTTT
many	NA	13	TRBJ1-1	TRBV2	CASSIQVNTEAFF	TGTGCCAGCAGTATACAAGTGAACACTGAAGCTTTCTTT